This TCR beta chain was obtained from a study of shared clonotypes between healthy human individuals. The CDR3 is 17 amino acids. Trimming left V 6 bases short and J 6 bases short, with 26 bases between. Nashville, Tennessee was home to all donors, each a Caucasian adult. Amplification in unsorted PBMC replicate PCRs started from around 330 ng DNA, which equals about 30,000 T cell genomes. Assay used: immunoSEQ multiplex PCR; TCRdb lists only in-frame clones, some missing. The table has about 470,000 clones, 75% to 85% seen once. What was sequenced was PBMCs. The TCR was taken from a woman aged 40-49 years in good health. Some clones in this sample may be carry-over from other donors' samples. The chain is built from TRBV5-3 and TRBJ2-3; no reliable D call. TRBV5-3 is marked as an open reading frame, function uncertain. CDR3 nucleotides: TGTGCCAGAACGTTCCCACAGCGTTCTATCCCTCTGGATACGCAGTATTTT. It encodes CARTFPQRSIPLDTQYF.